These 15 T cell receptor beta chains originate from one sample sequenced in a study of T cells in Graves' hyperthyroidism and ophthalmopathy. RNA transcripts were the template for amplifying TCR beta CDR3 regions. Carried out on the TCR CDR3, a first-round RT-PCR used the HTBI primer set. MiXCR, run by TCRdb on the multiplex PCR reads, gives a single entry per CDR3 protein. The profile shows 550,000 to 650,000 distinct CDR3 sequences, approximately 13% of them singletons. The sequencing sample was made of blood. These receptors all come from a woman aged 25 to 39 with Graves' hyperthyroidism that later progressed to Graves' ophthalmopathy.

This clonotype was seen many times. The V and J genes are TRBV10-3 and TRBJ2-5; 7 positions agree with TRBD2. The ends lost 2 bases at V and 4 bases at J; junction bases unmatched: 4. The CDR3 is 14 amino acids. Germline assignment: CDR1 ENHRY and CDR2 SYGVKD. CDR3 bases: TGTGCCATCAGTGAGCGGGAGGCAGGAGAGACCCAGTACTTC. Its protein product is CAISEREAGETQYF.

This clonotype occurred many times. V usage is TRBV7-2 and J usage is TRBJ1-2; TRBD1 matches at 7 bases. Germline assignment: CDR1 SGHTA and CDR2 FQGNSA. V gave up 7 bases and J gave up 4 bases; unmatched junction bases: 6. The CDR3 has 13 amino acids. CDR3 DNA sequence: TGTGCCAGCAAAAACAGGGGACCCTATGGCTACACCTTC. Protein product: CASKNRGPYGYTF. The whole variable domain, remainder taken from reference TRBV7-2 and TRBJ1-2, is GAGVSQSPSNKVTEKGKDVELRCDPISGHTALYWYRQSLGQGLEFLIYFQGNSAPDKSGLPSDRFSAERTGGSVSTLTIQRTQQEDSAVYLCASKNRGPYGYTFGSGTRLTVV.

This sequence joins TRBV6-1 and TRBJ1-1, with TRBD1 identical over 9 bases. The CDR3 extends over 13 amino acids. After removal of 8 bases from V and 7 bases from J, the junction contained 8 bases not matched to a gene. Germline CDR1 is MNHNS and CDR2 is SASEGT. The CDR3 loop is CASGGQGFFEAFF. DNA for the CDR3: TGTGCCAGCGGAGGACAGGGGTTCTTTGAAGCTTTCTTT.

The CDR3 nucleotides read TGCGCCAGCAGCTCCAGACCAGACCTCCAAGAGACCCAGTACTTC. Protein product: CASSSRPDLQETQYF. V and J are TRBV4-3 and TRBJ2-5; D is unclear. Germline CDR1 and CDR2: LGHNA and YSLEER. V lost 5 bases, J lost 1 base, and 14 bases lay in between. The CDR3 runs 15 residues.

The CDR3 sequence is CASSPLRGDTEAFF. The DNA of the CDR3 is TGTGCCAGCTCACCACTGCGGGGGGACACTGAAGCTTTCTTT. The chain is built from TRBV18 and TRBJ1-1; perhaps TRBD1 as D (5 bases). Germline V gene lookup returns CDR1 KGHSH and CDR2 LQKENI. V gave up 1 base and J gave up 3 bases, with 9 bases separating them. This CDR3 is 14 amino acids long.

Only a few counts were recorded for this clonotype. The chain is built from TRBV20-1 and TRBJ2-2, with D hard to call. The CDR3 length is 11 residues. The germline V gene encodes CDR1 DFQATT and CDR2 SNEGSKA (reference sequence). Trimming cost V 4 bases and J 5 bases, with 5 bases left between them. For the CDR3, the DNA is TGCAGTGCTACGGATACCGGGGAGCTGTTTTTT. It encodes CSATDTGELFF.

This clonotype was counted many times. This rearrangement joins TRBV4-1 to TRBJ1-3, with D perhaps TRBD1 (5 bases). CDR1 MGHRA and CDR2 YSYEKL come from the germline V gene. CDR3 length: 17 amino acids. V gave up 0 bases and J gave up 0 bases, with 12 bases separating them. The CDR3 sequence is CASSQDSQGVSGNTIYF. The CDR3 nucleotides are TGCGCCAGCAGCCAAGATTCCCAGGGTGTCTCTGGAAACACCATATATTTT.

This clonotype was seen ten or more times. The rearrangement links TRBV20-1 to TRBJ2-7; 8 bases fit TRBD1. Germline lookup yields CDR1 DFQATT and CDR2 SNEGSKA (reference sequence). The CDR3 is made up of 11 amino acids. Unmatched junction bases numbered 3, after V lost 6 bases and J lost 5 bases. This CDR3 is CSASQGDEQYF. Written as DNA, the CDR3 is TGCAGTGCCTCACAGGGGGACGAGCAGTACTTC.

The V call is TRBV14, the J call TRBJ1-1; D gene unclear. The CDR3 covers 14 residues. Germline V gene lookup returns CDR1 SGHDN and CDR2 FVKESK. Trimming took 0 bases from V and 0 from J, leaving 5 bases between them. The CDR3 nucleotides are TGTGCCAGCAGCCAAGACGTGATGAACACTGAAGCTTTCTTT. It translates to CASSQDVMNTEAFF.

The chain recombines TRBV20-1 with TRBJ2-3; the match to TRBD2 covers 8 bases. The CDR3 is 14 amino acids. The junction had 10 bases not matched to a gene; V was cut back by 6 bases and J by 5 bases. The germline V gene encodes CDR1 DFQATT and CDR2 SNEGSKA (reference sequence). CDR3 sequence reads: CSASFREGQDTQYF. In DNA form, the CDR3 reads TGCAGTGCCTCCTTCCGGGAGGGCCAAGATACGCAGTATTTT.

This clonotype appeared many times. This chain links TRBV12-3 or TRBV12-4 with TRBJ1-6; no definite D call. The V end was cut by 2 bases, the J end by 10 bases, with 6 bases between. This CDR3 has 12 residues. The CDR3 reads CASSLNVSPLHF. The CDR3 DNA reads TGTGCCAGCAGTTTAAACGTCTCACCCCTCCACTTT.

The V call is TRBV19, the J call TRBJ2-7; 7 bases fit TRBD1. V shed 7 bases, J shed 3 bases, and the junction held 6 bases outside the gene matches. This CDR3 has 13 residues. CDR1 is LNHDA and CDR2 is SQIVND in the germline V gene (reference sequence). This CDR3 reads CASTRGTDYEQYF. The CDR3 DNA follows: TGTGCCAGTACGAGGGGGACAGACTACGAGCAGTACTTC. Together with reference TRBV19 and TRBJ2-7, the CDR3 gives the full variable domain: DGGITQSPKYLFRKEGQNVTLSCEQNLNHDAMYWYRQDPGQGLRLIYYSQIVNDFQKGDIAEGYSVSREKKESFPLTVTSAQKNPTAFYLCASTRGTDYEQYFGPGTRLTVT.

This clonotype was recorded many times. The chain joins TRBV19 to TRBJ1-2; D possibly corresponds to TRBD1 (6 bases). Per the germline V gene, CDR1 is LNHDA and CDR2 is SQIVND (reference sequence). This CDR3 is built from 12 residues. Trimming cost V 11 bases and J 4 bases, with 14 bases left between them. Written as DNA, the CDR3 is TGTGCCTCCCGCGGGGGCGGCTATGGCTACACCTTC. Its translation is CASRGGGYGYTF.

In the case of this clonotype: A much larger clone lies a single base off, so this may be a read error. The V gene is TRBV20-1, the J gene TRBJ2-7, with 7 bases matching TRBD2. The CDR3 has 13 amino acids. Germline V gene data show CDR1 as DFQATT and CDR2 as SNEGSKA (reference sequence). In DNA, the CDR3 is TGCAGTGCTAGACGCGGCGGGAGCTACGAGCAGTGCTTC. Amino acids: CSARRGGSYEQCF.

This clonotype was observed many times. The CDR3 protein is CASSMSDTQYF. The DNA for the CDR3 is TGTGCCAGCAGTATGTCAGATACGCAGTATTTT. The genes are TRBV27 and TRBJ2-3; D unresolved. The CDR3 runs 11 residues. From germline, CDR1 is MNHEY and CDR2 SMNVEV (reference sequence). V gave up 5 bases and J gave up 4 bases, with 4 bases separating them.